This TCR beta chain was observed in a study of T cell responses to AZD1222 COVID-19 vaccine (dated by TCRdb to about 2021). As for the study more broadly: AZD1222 recipients whose second dose came at about 4 weeks and those whose second dose came at about 12 weeks were combined into one group, since spike-specific TCR depth and breadth did not differ between the two schedules. A total of about 230 trial participants underwent TCR sequencing, of whom some 210 received two doses of AZD1222 and 26 received two doses of the MenACWY control vaccine. Trial participants were enrolled by age into subgroups of 18-55, 56-69 and 70-plus years, and approximately 150, 30 and 60 TCR-sequenced participants, respectively, were included in these subgroups.

Concerning this clone itself: What this receptor recognizes is not known. No quality values exist for individual bases; no much larger clone is one base distant.

The CDR3 regions of human TCRbeta chains were subjected to immunosequencing. On the authors' methods: Repertoire TCRs were checked for matches against a reference library of SARS-CoV-2-specific TCRs that had been generated using the MIRA antigen-specificity platform. Breadth meant the fraction of unique TCRs that were SARS-CoV-2-associated, whereas depth meant the fraction of total T cells that were SARS-CoV-2-associated. Each spike-specific TCR was assigned to its reactive spike region and to a CD4 or CD8 class using the MIRA data. Log10-transformed breadth and depth values were compared by one-way ANOVA with Sidak's multiple comparisons tests. Entries here come from immuneACCESS through TCRdb and include only in-frame sequences with V and J called. Some clones fail to appear in such tables; in the studies checked, an unresolved V gene covers under half of the shortfall, and the cause of the remainder is unknown. V and J calls and clone size are given by that table; D and trimming were obtained from the DNA. The sample records 90,000 to 110,000 clones, around 87% of which are singletons. Of the sample, under 3% falls within the top ten clones.

V loses 2 bases of germline sequence and J loses 8 bases, and the interval between the two ends is 10 bases. The CDR3 goes from the cysteine to the phenylalanine over 14 residues. CDR3 DNA is the only sequence kept; it has 42 bases, read in frame from the first base. The germline V gene supplies CDR1 SGHVS and CDR2 FQNEAQ. Study-wide conclusions, independent of this receptor: No day 14 peak-response samples were available, so repertoires were characterized only after the peak T cell response. The vaccine-associated CD4 TCRs covered the entire spike protein, and the dominant responses fell in regions 160-218 and 743-854. After two AZD1222 doses, both the breadth and the depth of spike-specific TCRs were significantly higher than at day 0 and than in MenACWY recipients. Only 5 to 7 AZD1222 recipients were SARS-CoV-2 seropositive at baseline, limiting conclusions about previously exposed vaccinees. Nearly half of unique spike-specific TCRs reportedly recognized epitopes outside regions mutated in the B.1.351 and B.1.1.7 variants. In the small 56-69-year group, the increase in depth fell short of significance, most likely because of low power. Participants were mostly white British, with more females than males. The authors suggested clonal diversity may have been underestimated.

The sample's time point label, in plain terms: baseline before first vaccination. Vaccinee samples were obtained from the UK trials COV001 and COV002, which included a single-blind randomized controlled phase 2/3 trial of AZD1222 (ChAdOx1 nCoV-19) in healthy adults. For TCRbeta chain sequencing, PBMC samples from trial participants were taken at day 0 and at day 28 after the second dose. The sample here was peripheral blood, taken on day 0 of AZD1222 vaccination. This chain joins TRBV7-8 to TRBJ1-6; the D gene is unclear. The sequence came from an adult in good health. The CDR3 corresponds to CASSLLFGDSPLHF. The nucleotides are TGTGCCAGCAGCTTACTTTTTGGCGATTCACCCCTCCACTTT.